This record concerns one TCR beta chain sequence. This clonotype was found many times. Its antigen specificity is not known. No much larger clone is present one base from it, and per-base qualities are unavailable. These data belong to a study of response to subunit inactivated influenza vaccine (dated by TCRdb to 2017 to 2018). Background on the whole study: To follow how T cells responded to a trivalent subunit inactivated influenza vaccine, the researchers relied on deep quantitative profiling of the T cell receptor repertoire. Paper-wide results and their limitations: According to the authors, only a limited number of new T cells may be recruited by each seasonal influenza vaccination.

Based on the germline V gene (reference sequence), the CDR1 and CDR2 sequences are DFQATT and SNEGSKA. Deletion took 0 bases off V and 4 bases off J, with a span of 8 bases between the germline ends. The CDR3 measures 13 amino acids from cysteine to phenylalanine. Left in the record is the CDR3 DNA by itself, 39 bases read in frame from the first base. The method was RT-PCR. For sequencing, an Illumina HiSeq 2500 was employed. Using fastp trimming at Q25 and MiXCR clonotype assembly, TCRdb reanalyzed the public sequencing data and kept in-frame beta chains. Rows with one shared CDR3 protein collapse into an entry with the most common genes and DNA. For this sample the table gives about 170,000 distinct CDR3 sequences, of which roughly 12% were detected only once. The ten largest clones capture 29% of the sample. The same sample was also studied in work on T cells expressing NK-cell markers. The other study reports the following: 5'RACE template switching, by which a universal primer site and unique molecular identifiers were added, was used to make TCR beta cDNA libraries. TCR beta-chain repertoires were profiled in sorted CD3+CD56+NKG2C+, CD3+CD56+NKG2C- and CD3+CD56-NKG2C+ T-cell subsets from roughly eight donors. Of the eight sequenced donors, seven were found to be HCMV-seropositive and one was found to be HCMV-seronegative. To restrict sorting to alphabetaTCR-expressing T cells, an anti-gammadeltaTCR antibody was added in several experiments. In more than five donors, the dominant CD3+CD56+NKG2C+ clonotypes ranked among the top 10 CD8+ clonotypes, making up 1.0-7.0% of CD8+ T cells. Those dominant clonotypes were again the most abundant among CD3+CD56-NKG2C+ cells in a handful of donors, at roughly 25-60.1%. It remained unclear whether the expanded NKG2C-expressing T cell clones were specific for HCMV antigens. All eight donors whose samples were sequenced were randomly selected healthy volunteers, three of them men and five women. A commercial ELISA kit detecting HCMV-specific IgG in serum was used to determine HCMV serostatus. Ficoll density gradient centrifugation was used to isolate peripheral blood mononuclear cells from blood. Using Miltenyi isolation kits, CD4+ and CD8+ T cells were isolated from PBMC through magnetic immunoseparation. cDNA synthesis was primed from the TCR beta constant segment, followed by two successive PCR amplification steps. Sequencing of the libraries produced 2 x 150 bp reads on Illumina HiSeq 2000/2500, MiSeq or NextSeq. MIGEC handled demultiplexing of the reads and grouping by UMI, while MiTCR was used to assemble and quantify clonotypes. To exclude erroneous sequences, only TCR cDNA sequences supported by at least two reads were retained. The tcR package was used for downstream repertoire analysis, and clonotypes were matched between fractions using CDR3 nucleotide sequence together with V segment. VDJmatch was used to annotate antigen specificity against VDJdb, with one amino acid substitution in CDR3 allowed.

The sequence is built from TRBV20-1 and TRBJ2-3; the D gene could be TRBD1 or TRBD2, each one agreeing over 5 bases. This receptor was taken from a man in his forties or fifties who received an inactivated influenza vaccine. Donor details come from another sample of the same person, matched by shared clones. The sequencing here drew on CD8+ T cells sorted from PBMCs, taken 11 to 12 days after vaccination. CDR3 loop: CSAREGVPDTQYF. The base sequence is TGCAGTGCTAGAGAGGGGGTGCCAGATACGCAGTATTTT.